This T cell receptor (beta chain) stems from a study of shared clonotypes between healthy human individuals. CD4+ cells yielded CD45RA+ naive and CD45RA-negative memory subsets. A deep-level run was used for the assay. Generated by immunoSEQ multiplex PCR, the TCRdb table keeps only in-frame clones and is missing some. The sample has roughly 1,500,000 clones, 98% seen once. The source of this sequence is a man in his thirties or forties in good health. Sequenced: naive CD4+ T cells sorted from blood. The subset denotes: CD45RA+ positively selected.

The CDR3 region has the DNA TGTGCCAGCAGCTTAGACGGGTTCGGCTATGAGCAGTTCTTC. Translation: CASSLDGFGYEQFF. The chain links TRBV7-2 to TRBJ2-1; D call uncertain. The V end was cut by 1 base, the J end by 8 bases, with 12 bases between. Germline-derived CDR1 and CDR2 are SGHTA and FQGNSA. This CDR3 spans 14 amino acids.